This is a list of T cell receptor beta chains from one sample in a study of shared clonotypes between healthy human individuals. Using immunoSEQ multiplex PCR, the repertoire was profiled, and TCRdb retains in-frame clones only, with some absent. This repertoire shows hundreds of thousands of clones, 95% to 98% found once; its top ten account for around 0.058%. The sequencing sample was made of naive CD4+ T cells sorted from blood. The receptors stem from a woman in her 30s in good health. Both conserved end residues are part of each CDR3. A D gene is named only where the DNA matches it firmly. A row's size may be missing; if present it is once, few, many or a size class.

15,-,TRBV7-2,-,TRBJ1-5,TGTGCCAGCAGCTTCCGAGGGTATAGCAATCAGCCCCAGCATTTT,CASSFRGYSNQPQHF
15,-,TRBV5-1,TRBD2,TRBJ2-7,TGCGCCAGCAGCTTGGGACGGGAGGGTCTATACGAGCAGTACTTC,CASSLGREGLYEQYF
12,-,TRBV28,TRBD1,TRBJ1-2,TGTGCCAGCAGTATGACAGGGGAAGGCTACACCTTC,CASSMTGEGYTF
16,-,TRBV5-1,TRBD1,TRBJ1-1,TGCGCCAGCAGCAAAGGGGACAGGGGGCCCGTGTTTAGGGCTTTCTTT,CASSKGDRGPVFRAFF
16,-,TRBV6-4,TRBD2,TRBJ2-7,TGTGCCAGCAGTGACTCTCCACTAGCGGGTGTCTACGAGCAGTACTTC,CASSDSPLAGVYEQYF
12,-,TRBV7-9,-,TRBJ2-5,TGTGCCAGCAGCTTAATAGTGGAGACCCAGTACTTC,CASSLIVETQYF
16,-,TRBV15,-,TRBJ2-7,TGTGCCACCAGCAGAGATTTTTTGACGGGGCCCTACGAGCAGTACTTC,CATSRDFLTGPYEQYF
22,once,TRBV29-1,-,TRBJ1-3,TGCAGCGATGGCCCGCCCAGCCGGTCCGGGGGCCCAAAGACCGACTCTGGAAACACCATATATTTT,CSDGPPSRSGGPKTDSGNTIYF
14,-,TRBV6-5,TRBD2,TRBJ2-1,TGTGCCAGCAGCCGTCCGGGACTACGAACCGAGCAGTTCTTC,CASSRPGLRTEQFF
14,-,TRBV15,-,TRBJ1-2,TGTGCCACCAGCAGAGATCTCCCCAGCCCGAGCTACACCTTC,CATSRDLPSPSYTF
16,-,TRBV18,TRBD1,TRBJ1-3,TGTGCCAGCTCGGAACAGACAGGGCGCTCTGGAAACACCATATATTTT,CASSEQTGRSGNTIYF
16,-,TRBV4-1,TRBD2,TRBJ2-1,TGCGCCAGCAGCCAAGTGGTAGCGGGAGTGTTGAATGAGCAGTTCTTC,CASSQVVAGVLNEQFF
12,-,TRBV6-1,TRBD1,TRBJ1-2,TGTGCCAGCAGTCGGACAGGGGATGGCTACACCTTC,CASSRTGDGYTF
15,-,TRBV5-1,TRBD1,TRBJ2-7,TGCGCCAGCAGCCTCCTCACAGGGGGAGAGGACGAGCAGTACTTC,CASSLLTGGEDEQYF
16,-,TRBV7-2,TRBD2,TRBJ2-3,TGTGCCAGCAGCTTAGGGCCAGCGGGAGGGCCAGATACGCAGTATTTT,CASSLGPAGGPDTQYF
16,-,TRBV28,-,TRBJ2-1,TGTGCCAGCAGTCCCCGGCCGGGGGTTTCCTACAATGAGCAGTTCTTC,CASSPRPGVSYNEQFF
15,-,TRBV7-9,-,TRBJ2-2,TGTGCCAGCAGCTTAATCAGGGGAGGCACCGGGGAGCTGTTTTTT,CASSLIRGGTGELFF
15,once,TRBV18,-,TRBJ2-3,TGTGCCAGCTCACCAACGGGGCTTAGCACAGATACGCAGTATTTT,CASSPTGLSTDTQYF
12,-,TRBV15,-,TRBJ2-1,TGTGCCACCAGCAGAGAGTGGGGGGAAGCGTTCTTC,CATSREWGEAFF
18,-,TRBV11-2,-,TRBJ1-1,TGTGCCAGCAGCAATCCTTTTGGGGAGGGTCACCATAACACTGAAGCTTTCTTT,CASSNPFGEGHHNTEAFF
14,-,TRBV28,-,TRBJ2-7,TGTGCCAGCAGTCCCCAGCGGGCCGTTTACGAGCAGTACTTC,CASSPQRAVYEQYF
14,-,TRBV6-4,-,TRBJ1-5,TGTGCCAGCCGCCGGCGGGCCCTCAATCAGCCCCAGCATTTT,CASRRRALNQPQHF
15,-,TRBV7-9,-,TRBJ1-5,TGTGCCAGCAGCTCCGGAATTTATAGCAATCAGCCCCAGCATTTT,CASSSGIYSNQPQHF
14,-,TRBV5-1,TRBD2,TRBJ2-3,TGCGCCAGCAAGGGTCTAGCGGGAGTGGATACGCAGTATTTT,CASKGLAGVDTQYF
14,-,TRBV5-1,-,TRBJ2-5,TGCGCCAGCAGCTTGGACGACTATCAAGAGACCCAGTACTTC,CASSLDDYQETQYF
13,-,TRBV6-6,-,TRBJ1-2,TGTGCCAGCAGTTACGAGGGGAGCTATGGCTACACCTTC,CASSYEGSYGYTF
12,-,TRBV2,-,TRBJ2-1,TGTGCCAGCAGTACCGATTACAATGAGCAGTTCTTC,CASSTDYNEQFF
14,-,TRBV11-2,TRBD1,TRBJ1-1,TGTGCCAGCAGCACAACACCGGGACAGGGGCATGCTTTCTTT,CASSTTPGQGHAFF
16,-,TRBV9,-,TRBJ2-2,TGTGCCAGCAGCCGCGCCTCCGGGATGAACACCGGGGAGCTGTTTTTT,CASSRASGMNTGELFF
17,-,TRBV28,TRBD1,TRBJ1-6,TGTGCCAGCAGTTTACCCTCGGACAGGGCCGGTAATTCACCCCTCCACTTT,CASSLPSDRAGNSPLHF
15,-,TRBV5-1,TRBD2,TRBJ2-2,TGCGCCAGCAGCCTAGCGGGAGGGCCATCCGGGGAGCTGTTTTTT,CASSLAGGPSGELFF
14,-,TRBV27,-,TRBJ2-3,TGTGCCAGCAGTCCCCGGCGATTCACAGATACGCAGTATTTT,CASSPRRFTDTQYF
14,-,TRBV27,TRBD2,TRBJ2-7,TGTGCCAGCAGGGGAGCGGGAGGGCACTACGAGCAGTACTTC,CASRGAGGHYEQYF
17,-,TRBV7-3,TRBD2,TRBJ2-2,TGTGCCAGCAGCCCCAACCTAGCGGGCTTGAACACCGGGGAGCTGTTTTTT,CASSPNLAGLNTGELFF
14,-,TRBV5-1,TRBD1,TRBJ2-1,TGCGCCAGCAGCTTGGAGGGACAGTACAATGAGCAGTTCTTC,CASSLEGQYNEQFF
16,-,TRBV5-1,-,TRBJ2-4,TGCGCCAGCCGACCGAACTTGGGGGCGACCAAAAACATTCAGTACTTC,CASRPNLGATKNIQYF
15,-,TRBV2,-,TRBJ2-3,TGTGCCAGCAGTGAGGAGAGCGGATTCACAGATACGCAGTATTTT,CASSEESGFTDTQYF
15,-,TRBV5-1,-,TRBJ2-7,TGCGCCAGCAGCTTGGGGTGGGTGGGAAACTACGAGCAGTACTTC,CASSLGWVGNYEQYF
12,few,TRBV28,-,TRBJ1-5,TGTGCCAGCAGTCCCAGGGGTCAGCCCCAGCATTTT,CASSPRGQPQHF
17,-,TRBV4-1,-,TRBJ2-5,TGCGCCAGCAGCACTAGTCCCCTACAGGGAACCCAAGAGACCCAGTACTTC,CASSTSPLQGTQETQYF
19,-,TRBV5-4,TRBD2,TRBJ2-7,TGTGCCAGCAGCTTTAGGTTCCCGGGACTAGCGGGAGGCAACTACGAGCAGTACTTC,CASSFRFPGLAGGNYEQYF
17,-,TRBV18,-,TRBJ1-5,TGTGCCAGCTCACCACCAGGAGGCAGCTTGGGTGATCAGCCCCAGCATTTT,CASSPPGGSLGDQPQHF
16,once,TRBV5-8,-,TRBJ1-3,TGTGCCAGCAGCGTACCGGGACCTCTCTCTGGAAACACCATATATTTT,CASSVPGPLSGNTIYF
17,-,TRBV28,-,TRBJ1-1,TGTGCCAGCAGTTTAGGGTCGGGGGGACCAATGAACACTGAAGCTTTCTTT,CASSLGSGGPMNTEAFF
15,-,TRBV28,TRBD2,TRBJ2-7,TGTGCCAGCAGTCCCGGGGGGGTTAGCTCCTACGAGCAGTACTTC,CASSPGGVSSYEQYF
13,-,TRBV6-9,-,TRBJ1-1,TGTGCCAGCAGGATGGGTTGGGGCACTGAAGCTTTCTTT,CASRMGWGTEAFF